One and the same sample provided the 30 T cell receptor beta chains below, sequenced in a study of blood T cells in healthy people across ages. With a J-beta primer mix and a sample-barcoded 5' primer, a second PCR ran roughly 7 to 11 cycles. Using its own MiXCR run on the 5' RACE reads, TCRdb lists one record per CDR3 protein. Among 700,000 to 950,000 distinct CDR3 sequences listed, 35% to 45% were seen once. Specimen: blood. The receptors here all came from a woman aged 55-70 years in good health.

The V call is TRBV11-2, the J call TRBJ2-7; 10 nucleotides align to TRBD2. Germline V gene data show CDR1 as SGHAT and CDR2 as FQNNGV. V dropped 1 base and J dropped 7; count of bases not matched to a gene: 4. The CDR3 loop spans 14 amino acids. The CDR3 sequence is CASSLASGGREQYF. The CDR3 DNA follows: TGTGCCAGCAGCTTAGCTAGCGGGGGCCGGGAGCAGTACTTC.

This clonotype was counted only a few times. The J gene is TRBJ2-7, the V gene TRBV7-3, with a tentative D call TRBD1 (5 bases). CDR3 length: 15 residues. Germline CDR1 is SGHTA and CDR2 is FQGTGA. The V end lost 5 bases, the J end lost 0 bases, and 14 bases lay between the germline ends. Written as DNA, the CDR3 is TGTGCCAGCAGCCGACCCACAGGAGACTCCTACGAGCAGTACTTC. Its translation: CASSRPTGDSYEQYF.

On this clonotype: One end of the junction is discordant with germline, which a read error may explain. The genes are TRBV29-1 and TRBJ2-3; possibly TRBD2 for D (5 bases). Germline CDR1 reads SQVTM; CDR2 reads ANQGSEA. The CDR3 extends over 14 amino acids. The CDR3 loop reads CSVVGPQRAETQYF. CDR3 coding DNA: TGCAGCGTTGTAGGGCCTCAGAGGGCAGAGACGCAGTATTTT.

A few counts support this clonotype. The chain has TRBV7-9 and TRBJ2-1; no reliable D call. The length of the CDR3 is 13 residues. The germline gives CDR1 SEHNR, CDR2 FQNEAQ (reference sequence). Trimming shortened V by 2 bases and J by 2 bases, and 4 bases separated the two germline ends. CDR3 bases: TGTGCCAGCAGCTTAAGCACCTACAATGAGCAGTTCTTC. Its translation: CASSLSTYNEQFF.

This chain connects TRBV5-6 to TRBJ2-1; 11 bases map to TRBD2. Germline trimming cut 9 bases from V and 7 bases from J; bases unmatched to any gene: 12. Per the germline V gene, CDR1 is SGHDT and CDR2 is YYEEEE. The CDR3 has 15 residues. CDR3 protein: CAIHLAGGSKNEQFF. For the CDR3, the DNA is TGTGCCATTCACCTAGCGGGAGGATCGAAGAATGAGCAGTTCTTC.

V usage is TRBV2 and J usage is TRBJ1-2; no firm D call. The CDR3 consists of 13 residues. The germline V gene encodes CDR1 SNHLY and CDR2 FYNNEI. Between the trimmed V and J ends, which lost 7 bases and 1 base, there was a span of 10 bases. The CDR3 loop reads CASKSRNNYGYTF. CDR3 in DNA: TGTGCCAGCAAGTCCCGGAATAACTATGGCTACACCTTC.

The CDR3 DNA sequence: TGTGCCAGCAGTTTATCCGGGTTCTATGGCTACACCTTC. Translated, it gives CASSLSGFYGYTF. This rearrangement joins TRBV27 to TRBJ1-2; no definite D call. The CDR3 covers 13 residues. V lost 0 bases and J 4 bases, leaving 6 bases between the germline ends. Germline CDR1 MNHEY, CDR2 SMNVEV (reference sequence).

V and J are TRBV29-1 and TRBJ1-2; tentative D call: TRBD1 (5 bases). Per germline, CDR1 SQVTM and CDR2 ANQGSEA. This CDR3 comprises 13 residues. V lost 4 bases, J lost 4 bases, and 13 bases lay in between. CDR3 amino acids: CSVGQGPSYGYTF. The CDR3 coding sequence is TGCAGCGTTGGTCAGGGTCCCTCCTATGGCTACACCTTC.

The V gene is TRBV6-5, the J gene TRBJ1-2; D not certain. V was pared by 10 bases and J by 2 bases, with 17 bases between. This CDR3 comprises 14 residues. Germline V CDR1 and CDR2: MNHEY, SVGAGI. CDR3 sequence: CATIAPTENYGYTF. DNA of the CDR3: TGTGCCACCATAGCTCCTACAGAAAACTATGGCTACACCTTC.

This clonotype was found a few times. V usage is TRBV14 and J usage is TRBJ2-5; D is possibly TRBD2 (6 bases). Trimming removed 2 bases at V and 1 base at J, with 14 bases between. CDR3 length: 16 residues. Per the germline V gene, CDR1 is SGHDN and CDR2 is FVKESK. The chain's CDR3 is CASSQRWSSVQETQYF. As DNA, the CDR3 is TGTGCCAGCAGCCAAAGGTGGTCTAGCGTCCAAGAGACCCAGTACTTC.

This clonotype was seen only a few times. V gene TRBV20-1 combines with J gene TRBJ2-7, with 16 bases identical to TRBD2. Germline lookup yields CDR1 DFQATT and CDR2 SNEGSKA (reference sequence). V trimming: 6 bases; J trimming: 6 bases; junction bases outside the gene matches: 5. The CDR3 contains 14 residues. CDR3: CSAVGLAGGGEQYF. The CDR3 coding sequence is TGCAGTGCCGTGGGACTAGCGGGGGGGGGCGAGCAGTACTTC.

The J gene is TRBJ2-2, the V gene TRBV7-3; 14 positions match TRBD2. V lost 4 bases, J lost 4 bases, and 11 bases stayed unmatched. This CDR3 spans 19 amino acids. Germline values: CDR1 SGHTA, CDR2 FQGTGA. CDR3 residues: CASSSRLAGGPRGTGELFF. The CDR3 DNA reads TGTGCCAGCAGCTCACGACTAGCGGGGGGGCCTCGGGGCACCGGGGAGCTGTTTTTT. Filled out from reference TRBV7-3 and TRBJ2-2, the complete variable domain reads GAGVSQTPSNKVTEKGKYVELRCDPISGHTALYWYRQSLGQGPEFLIYFQGTGAADDSGLPNDRFFAVRPEGSVSTLKIQRTERGDSAVYLCASSSRLAGGPRGTGELFFGEGSRLTVL.

This chain uses TRBV6-2 or TRBV6-3 with TRBJ2-7; 9 bases agree with TRBD2. CDR1 is MNHEY and CDR2 is SVGEGT in the germline V gene. The CDR3 totals 15 residues. With 6 bases clipped from V and 0 bases from J, the junction kept 6 bases outside the gene matches. The chain's CDR3 is CASSPREGHSYEQYF. For the CDR3, the DNA is TGTGCCAGCAGCCCGCGGGAGGGGCACTCCTACGAGCAGTACTTC.

CDR3 coding DNA: TGTGCCAGCAGTGAAGGGCTAGCCTCCTACAATGAGCAGTTCTTC. Protein sequence: CASSEGLASYNEQFF. The chain joins TRBV2 to TRBJ2-1; D is perhaps TRBD2 (5 bases). Germline V gives CDR1 SNHLY, CDR2 FYNNEI. V was clipped by 1 base and J by 0 bases, with 7 bases between them. The CDR3 contains 15 residues. The full variable domain, rest sourced from reference TRBV2 and TRBJ2-1, is EPEVTQTPSHQVTQMGQEVILRCVPISNHLYFYWYRQILGQKVEFLVSFYNNEISEKSEIFDDQFSVERPDGSNFTLKIRSTKLEDSAMYFCASSEGLASYNEQFFGPGTRLTVL.

The count of this clonotype is one. This chain joins TRBV29-1 and TRBJ2-2; no clear D gene. The germline V and J ends were trimmed by 4 bases and 0 bases, with 9 bases remaining between them. This CDR3 is 14 amino acids long. The germline V gene has CDR1 SQVTM and CDR2 ANQGSEA. Here the CDR3 reads CSVGGGPNTGELFF. The CDR3 region has the DNA TGCAGCGTTGGTGGCGGACCGAACACCGGGGAGCTGTTTTTT.

This clonotype appeared a few times. This chain links TRBV7-8 with TRBJ2-7, with D perhaps given as TRBD1 or TRBD2 (6 bases each). The CDR3 contains 15 residues. In germline, CDR1 is SGHVS, CDR2 FQNEAQ. The V end was cut by 5 bases, the J end by 3 bases, with 17 bases between. In DNA, the CDR3 is TGTGCCAGCAGCCCGCGTCGGGGGCAGCGCTACGAGCAGTACTTC. Protein: CASSPRRGQRYEQYF.

To note about this clonotype: The junction departs from germline at one end; a sequencing error may be responsible. The CDR3 loop reads CAGSRPQAGPPYEQYF. In nucleotides, the CDR3 is TGTGCCGGCAGCCGGCCACAGGCGGGTCCCCCCTACGAGCAGTACTTC. The chain combines TRBV3-1 with TRBJ2-7, with D perhaps matching TRBD1 or TRBD2 (5 bases each). The CDR3 sequence is 16 residues long. The germline CDR1 and CDR2 sequences are LGHDT and YNNKEL (reference sequence).

On this clonotype itself: The junction departs from the called germline gene at one end, perhaps through a read error. The chain links TRBV28 to TRBJ2-7; 7 positions match TRBD1. CDR3 length: 16 residues. The germline V gene encodes CDR1 MDHEN and CDR2 SYDVKM. The CDR3 loop is CVSTLHVGTVSYEQYF. As DNA, the CDR3 is TGTGTCAGCACCTTGCATGTCGGGACAGTATCCTACGAGCAGTACTTC. Together with reference TRBV28 and TRBJ2-7, the CDR3 gives the full variable domain: DVKVTQSSRYLVKRTGEKVFLECVQDMDHENMFWYRQDPGLGLRLIYFSYDVKMKEKGDIPEGYSVSREKKERFSLILESASTNQTSMYLCVSTLHVGTVSYEQYFGPGTRLTVT.

The gene calls are TRBV7-2 and TRBJ2-3; TRBD2 agrees at 7 bases. Trimming at V came to 5 bases and at J to 4 bases, leaving 12 bases not matched to a gene. Germline values: CDR1 SGHTA, CDR2 FQGNSA. CDR3 length: 16 amino acids. This CDR3 reads CASSPSPGGSADTQYF. DNA of the CDR3: TGTGCCAGCAGCCCCTCTCCCGGCGGGAGTGCAGATACGCAGTATTTT.

With regard to this clonotype: One end of the junction fails to match germline, which may point to a read error. This chain connects TRBV7-7 to TRBJ2-1; TRBD2 aligns across 15 bases. The CDR3 contains 15 residues. The germline V gene encodes CDR1 SSHAT and CDR2 FNYEAQ (reference sequence). Here the CDR3 DNA reads TGTGCCTGCAGCAGGACTAGCGGGGGGGCAGGGGAGCAGTTCTTC. The encoded protein is CACSRTSGGAGEQFF.

The CDR3 region is CASSQVWGPDYNEQFF. The CDR3 DNA is TGTGCCAGCAGCCAAGTGTGGGGGCCCGACTACAATGAGCAGTTCTTC. This chain links TRBV14 with TRBJ2-1, with a possible D match to TRBD1 (6 bases). Germline CDR1 reads SGHDN; CDR2 reads FVKESK. The CDR3 has 16 amino acids. Trimming stripped 1 base from V and 3 bases from J, with 13 bases between.

In this sample, this clonotype turned up a few times. The chain uses TRBV7-8 and TRBJ1-5; D might be TRBD1 (6 bases). Germline V gives CDR1 SGHVS, CDR2 FQNEAQ. CDR3 size: 18 residues. V lost 5 bases to trimming and J lost 2 bases, with 22 bases between them. The CDR3 DNA follows: TGTGCCAGCAGCAAAGCGGGGGGCAACCTACTGGGCAATCAGCCCCAGCATTTT. Translated, it gives CASSKAGGNLLGNQPQHF.

V gene TRBV10-3 combines with J gene TRBJ2-5, with D maybe TRBD2 (6 bases). With 10 bases removed from V and 11 bases from J, the gap between germline ends came to 23 bases. This CDR3 spans 13 amino acids. In germline, CDR1 is ENHRY, CDR2 SYGVKD. This chain's CDR3 is CATLARDSLEQYF. The DNA for the CDR3 is TGTGCCACACTCGCGAGGGACTCCCTGGAGCAGTACTTC.

To note about this clonotype: One end of the junction varies from germline; a read error may be responsible. The V gene is TRBV6-2 or TRBV6-3, the J gene TRBJ2-7, with 12 nucleotides matching TRBD1. Germline lookup yields CDR1 MNHEY and CDR2 SVGEGT. This CDR3 contains 14 residues. The CDR3 reads CASCGTGGSHEQYF. For the CDR3, the DNA is TGTGCCAGCTGCGGGACAGGGGGCTCCCACGAGCAGTACTTC.

This chain links TRBV6-1 with TRBJ2-7; D gene unclear. Germline CDR1 is MNHNS and CDR2 is SASEGT. This CDR3 spans 13 amino acids. V lost 7 bases and J 1 base, leaving 11 bases between the germline ends. CDR3 region: CASTYAVSYEQYF. The CDR3 DNA reads TGTGCCAGCACCTACGCGGTGTCCTACGAGCAGTACTTC.

V and J are TRBV2 and TRBJ2-1; TRBD1 aligns across 8 bases. CDR3 size: 11 residues. V shed 11 bases, J shed 9 bases, and the junction held 6 bases outside the gene matches. The germline V gene encodes CDR1 SNHLY and CDR2 FYNNEI. CDR3 sequence: CAGAGGREQFF. The CDR3 DNA is TGTGCCGGGGCAGGGGGCCGTGAGCAGTTCTTC.

A note on this clonotype: The junction shows a germline mismatch at one end, possibly a read error. The rearrangement links TRBV12-3 or TRBV12-4 to TRBJ1-5; D is perhaps TRBD1 (6 bases). This CDR3 contains 14 residues. CDR3 in amino acids: CAGRAGTRNWPQHF. DNA of the CDR3: TGTGCCGGCAGGGCCGGGACACGGAATTGGCCCCAGCATTTT.

The rearrangement uses TRBV20-1 and TRBJ2-1; a possible D gene is TRBD2 (5 bases). The CDR3 spans 15 residues. Deletions cut 6 bases from V and 6 bases from J, with 21 bases between. Germline CDR1 reads DFQATT; CDR2 reads SNEGSKA (reference sequence). The CDR3 coding sequence is TGCAGTGCCCAGGCGGCCCAGAGGGATGCCAATGAGCAGTTCTTC. This codes for CSAQAAQRDANEQFF.

In its sample, this clonotype was seen a few times. This chain joins TRBV2 and TRBJ2-3, with 9 bases that match TRBD2. The CDR3 has 20 amino acids. Germline loops: CDR1 SNHLY, CDR2 FYNNEI. V lost 5 bases and J lost 1; bases outside the gene matches: 19. The CDR3 spells CASSLQASGAVKGGTDTQYF. DNA for the CDR3: TGTGCCAGCAGTTTACAGGCTAGCGGGGCCGTGAAGGGAGGCACAGATACGCAGTATTTT.

Details on this clonotype: At one boundary the junction diverges from the germline segment, which might be a read error. J is TRBJ2-7 and V is TRBV6-2 or TRBV6-3, with D uncertain. With the DNA end fitting TRBJ2-5 better, the J assignment may be wrong. Germline CDR1 and CDR2: MNHEY and SVGEGT. This CDR3 contains 11 residues. CDR3 bases: TGTGCCGGCAGATTTCAAGAGACCCAGTACTTC. Residues: CAGRFQETQYF.